This TCR beta chain originates from a study of blood T cell repertoires in COVID-19. The junction had 7 bases not matched to a gene; V was cut back by 1 base and J by 8 bases. This CDR3 comprises 16 residues. Germline CDR1 SGHTA, CDR2 FQGNSA. Only in-frame clones appear in the TCRdb table, and some are missing; sequencing was by immunoSEQ multiplex PCR. Of tens of thousands of clones listed, about 85% are singletons. The sample consisted of peripheral blood. The V gene is TRBV7-2, the J gene TRBJ2-1, with TRBD2 matching over 11 bases. The sequence was collected from a human donor in a cohort sampled during active COVID-19. CDR3: CASSLVAGTSGHEQFF. CDR3 DNA: TGTGCCAGCAGCTTAGTGGCAGGGACTAGCGGCCATGAGCAGTTCTTC.